The 28 T cell receptor beta chains in this list originate from one sample, sequenced in a study of preoperative IRX-2 immunotherapy in early breast cancer (dated by TCRdb to the late 2010s). The library relied on the immunoSEQ multiplex PCR assay. Drawn from immuneACCESS, this table holds only the in-frame rearrangements with V and J called that TCRdb kept. Clones are partly lost; checked studies trace under half to an unresolved V gene and leave the rest unexplained. Within this sample are 25,000 to 30,000 clones, with over 75% of them counted one time only. About 3.3% of the sample rests with the top ten. The treatment or condition label corresponds to: preoperative locoregional IRX-2 cytokine immunotherapy. Sampling was performed from a patient treated with IRX-2 immunotherapy. The receptor set was obtained from a human donor with breast cancer.

CDR3 region: CASSRTQGEKLFF. The DNA of the CDR3 is TGTGCCAGCAGTAGGACCCAAGGTGAAAAACTGTTTTTT. The genes are TRBV6-8 and TRBJ1-4; D gene uncertain. Per the germline V gene, CDR1 is MNHGY and CDR2 is SAAAGT. V lost 5 bases, J lost 7 bases, and 11 bases lay in between. The CDR3 sequence is 13 residues long.

The chain has TRBV18 and TRBJ2-7; 7 nucleotides agree with TRBD1. The V segment lost 4 bases and the J segment 2 bases; nucleotides outside the gene matches: 5. The CDR3 spans 14 residues. CDR1 is KGHSH and CDR2 is LQKENI in the germline V gene. As DNA, the CDR3 is TGTGCCAGCTCACTAACAGGGGAACCCTACGAGCAGTACTTC. Translating it yields CASSLTGEPYEQYF.

V usage is TRBV6-8 and J usage is TRBJ2-1; 10 positions match TRBD1. V dropped 10 bases and J dropped 7; count of bases not matched to a gene: 7. This CDR3 comprises 13 residues. Germline V gene lookup returns CDR1 MNHGY and CDR2 SAAAGT. CDR3 in DNA: TGTGCCATCACCCGGGACAGGGGTAATGAGCAGTTCTTC. It is translated as CAITRDRGNEQFF.

This chain connects TRBV19 to TRBJ2-6; D might be TRBD1 (6 bases). Germline V CDR1 and CDR2: LNHDA, SQIVND (reference sequence). V dropped 11 bases and J dropped 0 bases, with 17 bases sitting between them. The CDR3 extends over 16 amino acids. The CDR3 sequence: CAGGSGPISGANVLTF. CDR3 sequence (DNA): TGTGCCGGGGGCTCGGGTCCCATCTCTGGGGCCAACGTCCTGACTTTC.

The CDR3: CASSFQTGAGELFF. The CDR3 DNA reads TGTGCCAGCTCATTCCAGACAGGGGCCGGGGAGCTGTTTTTT. The V call is TRBV18, the J call TRBJ2-2, with 8 bases identical to TRBD1. Germline V gives CDR1 KGHSH, CDR2 LQKENI. V lost 5 bases and J lost 6; bases outside the gene matches: 5. The CDR3 loop spans 14 amino acids.

This clone was observed a few times. This sequence joins TRBV6-8 and TRBJ2-1; 11 bases map to TRBD1. The germline CDR1 and CDR2 sequences are MNHGY and SAAAGT. Trimming took 4 bases from V and 8 from J; bases not matched to a gene: 7. CDR3 length: 15 amino acids. The CDR3 region is CASSFLDRGPYEQFF. CDR3 sequence (DNA): TGTGCCAGCAGTTTCTTGGACAGGGGGCCGTATGAGCAGTTCTTC.

The V call is TRBV19, the J call TRBJ2-1; D perhaps matches TRBD2 (5 bases). Germline lookup yields CDR1 LNHDA and CDR2 SQIVND (reference sequence). The CDR3 is 13 residues long. V gave up 7 bases and J gave up 7 bases, with 14 bases separating them. The chain's CDR3 is CASTPTGWNEQFF. The CDR3 DNA follows: TGTGCCAGTACCCCCACGGGGTGGAATGAGCAGTTCTTC.

The CDR3 coding sequence is TGTGCCAGCAGTGAGGCGGGCAGCCTCCGGTCTGGGGCCAACGTCCTGACTTTC. It is translated as CASSEAGSLRSGANVLTF. J is TRBJ2-6 and V is TRBV6-8; TRBD2 is a possible D gene (5 bases). V dropped 5 bases and J dropped 1 base, with 18 bases sitting between them. Germline CDR1 and CDR2: MNHGY and SAAAGT. The CDR3 spans 18 residues.

The rearrangement joins TRBV11-3 to TRBJ1-1, with a tentative D call TRBD1 (5 bases). Germline V gene lookup returns CDR1 SGHNT and CDR2 YENEEA. V lost 5 bases and J 4 bases, leaving 14 bases between the germline ends. The CDR3 extends over 14 amino acids. The CDR3: CASSPAGSGTEAFF. CDR3 coding DNA: TGTGCCAGCAGCCCAGCAGGGTCCGGCACTGAAGCTTTCTTT.

The genes are TRBV11-3 and TRBJ2-7; D may match TRBD1 or TRBD2 (6 bases each). With 4 bases removed from V and 4 bases from J, the gap between germline ends came to 20 bases. This CDR3 is built from 16 residues. The germline V gene encodes CDR1 SGHNT and CDR2 YENEEA. The DNA of the CDR3 is TGTGCCAGCAGCTCGACACACGGGGGCCTGAAGTACGAGCAGTACTTC. Its protein is CASSSTHGGLKYEQYF. The full variable domain, with the rest looked up from reference TRBV11-3 and TRBJ2-7, is EAGVVQSPRYKIIEKKQPVAFWCNPISGHNTLYWYLQNLGQGPELLIRYENEEAVDDSQLPKDRFSAERLKGVDSTLKIQPAELGDSAVYLCASSSTHGGLKYEQYFGPGTRLTVT.

The genes are TRBV5-1 and TRBJ1-2, with TRBD1 matching over 11 bases. V trimming: 4 bases; J trimming: 4 bases; junction bases outside the gene matches: 3. CDR1 and CDR2 (germline): SGHRS, YFSETQ. CDR3 length: 14 residues. CDR3 in DNA: TGCGCCAGCAGCCAGGACAGGGGGCTCTATGGCTACACCTTC. Translation: CASSQDRGLYGYTF.

This chain links TRBV6-8 with TRBJ2-3, with a tentative D call TRBD2 (6 bases). The CDR3 contains 15 residues. Trimming took 3 bases from V and 2 from J, leaving 12 bases between them. Germline V gives CDR1 MNHGY, CDR2 SAAAGT. CDR3 residues: CASSYTGDDTDTQYF. CDR3 DNA: TGTGCCAGCAGTTATACGGGAGACGACACAGATACGCAGTATTTT.

This clone was recorded once. The chain employs TRBV29-1 and TRBJ2-2; 9 nucleotides agree with TRBD1. V lost 5 bases to trimming and J lost 7 bases; unmatched junction nucleotides: 8. This CDR3 contains 14 residues. CDR1 and CDR2 from the germline V gene are SQVTM and ANQGSEA. The CDR3 is CSVPGTGSVGELFF. For the CDR3, the DNA is TGCAGCGTTCCCGGGACAGGGTCTGTCGGGGAGCTGTTTTTT.

Only a few counts were recorded for this clone. The chain recombines TRBV15 with TRBJ2-7, with D possibly TRBD1 on 7 matching bases. Trimming took off 0 bases at V and 5 bases at J, with 17 bases between the two ends. The V gene's germline CDR1 is LNHNV and CDR2 YYDKDF (reference sequence). This CDR3 has 16 residues. CDR3: CATSRDYGPGGNEQYF. CDR3 in DNA: TGTGCCACCAGCAGAGATTATGGGCCAGGGGGGAACGAGCAGTACTTC. The complete variable domain, with remaining parts taken from reference TRBV15 and TRBJ2-7, reads DAMVIQNPRYQVTQFGKPVTLSCSQTLNHNVMYWYQQKSSQAPKLLFHYYDKDFNNEADTPDNFQSRRPNTSFCFLDIRSPGLGDTAMYLCATSRDYGPGGNEQYFGPGTRLTVT.

The chain employs TRBV7-7 and TRBJ2-1, with 13 bases lining up with TRBD2. In germline, CDR1 is SSHAT, CDR2 FNYEAQ (reference sequence). This CDR3 is 14 amino acids long. The V segment lost 4 bases and the J segment 9 bases; nucleotides outside the gene matches: 3. CDR3 sequence reads: CASSWTSGGIEQFF. The CDR3 nucleotides read TGTGCCAGCAGCTGGACTAGCGGGGGCATTGAGCAGTTCTTC.

The chain employs TRBV6-8 and TRBJ2-1; 10 bases map to TRBD1. With 5 bases clipped from V and 4 bases from J, the junction kept 5 bases outside the gene matches. Looked up from germline, CDR1 is MNHGY and CDR2 is SAAAGT. The CDR3 is 15 amino acids. CDR3 amino acids: CASSVPGQGYNEQFF. The DNA of the CDR3 is TGTGCCAGCAGTGTTCCGGGACAGGGGTACAATGAGCAGTTCTTC.

The V call is TRBV5-1, the J call TRBJ1-4, with D perhaps matching TRBD1 (6 bases). V was trimmed by 7 bases and J by 7 bases, leaving 20 bases between them. Germline-derived CDR1 and CDR2 are SGHRS and YFSETQ. This CDR3 contains 15 residues. CDR3 loop: CASGGTGTLGEKLFF. DNA of the CDR3: TGCGCCAGCGGGGGAACAGGGACTCTTGGTGAAAAACTGTTTTTT.

This clone was counted between two and nine times. CDR3 residues: CAWSGTGGEKTGELFF. For the CDR3, the DNA is TGTGCCTGGAGCGGGACAGGGGGCGAAAAAACCGGGGAGCTGTTTTTT. The chain couples TRBV30 to TRBJ2-2, with 12 bases fitting TRBD1. The CDR3 length is 16 residues. Looked up from germline, CDR1 is GTSNPN and CDR2 is SVGIG (reference sequence). With V trimmed by 3 bases and J by 5 bases, 7 bases remained unmatched.

This chain joins TRBV29-1 and TRBJ2-7; TRBD1 might be the D (5 bases). The CDR3 consists of 14 residues. CDR1 and CDR2 (germline): SQVTM, ANQGSEA. With 4 bases removed from V and 2 bases from J, the gap between germline ends came to 15 bases. The CDR3 DNA sequence: TGCAGCGTTGGCCGGAAGGGGCCTACCTACGAGCAGTACTTC. Encoded protein: CSVGRKGPTYEQYF.

A word on this clone: One junction end does not reproduce the germline sequence, and a read error may be involved. The chain employs TRBV18 and TRBJ2-3, with D tentatively TRBD2 (7 bases). This CDR3 is built from 16 residues. Germline V CDR1 and CDR2: KGHSH, LQKENI. The CDR3 reads CANSFLGGPSTDTQYF. CDR3 nucleotides: TGTGCCAACTCATTCCTCGGGGGGCCAAGCACAGATACGCAGTATTTT.

Comment on this clone: An end of the junction does not agree with germline; a read error may underlie this. The V call is TRBV30, the J call TRBJ1-1; D remains ambiguous. The CDR3 totals 12 residues. The germline V gene encodes CDR1 GTSNPN and CDR2 SVGIG (reference sequence). The CDR3 spells CAWSEPDRYGNF. The CDR3 DNA sequence: TGTGCCTGGAGCGAGCCCGACCGTTACGGTAACTTT. The complete variable domain, with remaining parts taken from reference TRBV30 and TRBJ1-1, reads SQTIHQWPATLVQPVGSPLSLECTVEGTSNPNLYWYRQAAGRGLQLLFYSVGIGQISSEVPQNLSASRPQDRQFILSSKKLLLSDSGFYLCAWSEPDRYGNFGQGTRLTVV.

The chain links TRBV6-8 to TRBJ2-5; D may match TRBD1 or TRBD2 (5 bases each). This CDR3 is 15 amino acids long. V was shortened by 5 bases and J by 1 base, with 14 bases between the two germline ends. Per germline, CDR1 MNHGY and CDR2 SAAAGT. The CDR3 region has the DNA TGTGCCAGCAGTAGAGGGTTGGGGGTCCAAGAGACCCAGTACTTC. Amino acids: CASSRGLGVQETQYF.

This clone showed up just once. The rearrangement links TRBV6-7 to TRBJ2-7; 10 bases map to TRBD2. TRBV6-7 is an ORF, with its function uncertain. This CDR3 contains 17 residues. Trimming took 5 bases from V and 2 from J; bases not matched to a gene: 12. CDR3 amino acids: CASSDPRASGGTYEQYF. In nucleotides, the CDR3 is TGTGCCAGCAGTGATCCGCGGGCTAGCGGGGGAACCTACGAGCAGTACTTC.

V usage is TRBV6-7 and J usage is TRBJ1-1; D is possibly TRBD1 (5 bases). TRBV6-7 qualifies as an ORF whose function is uncertain. Trimming shortened V by 6 bases and J by 8 bases, and 10 bases separated the two germline ends. The CDR3 extends over 11 amino acids. The CDR3 bases are TGTGCCAGCAGAACCGGGACGGAAGCTTTCTTT. This translates into CASRTGTEAFF.

The V and J genes are TRBV12-5 and TRBJ2-5, with TRBD1 matching over 8 bases. CDR3 length: 15 residues. Germline CDR1 reads LGHNT; CDR2 reads FRNRAP. In nucleotides, the CDR3 is TGTGCCAGCACACTTGGCGGCGGGACAGGAGAGACCCAGTACTTC. Amino acid sequence: CASTLGGGTGETQYF.

The gene calls are TRBV28 and TRBJ1-4; D might be TRBD1 (5 bases). V lost 2 bases and J lost 3, with 7 bases in between. The CDR3 spans 14 residues. Germline loops: CDR1 MDHEN, CDR2 SYDVKM. CDR3 residues: CASSLRGANEKLFF. The CDR3 nucleotides read TGTGCCAGCAGTTTAAGGGGTGCTAATGAAAAACTGTTTTTT.

This sequence joins TRBV6-8 and TRBJ2-5; 10 bases are shared with TRBD1. The CDR3 runs 17 residues. J was trimmed by 1 base and V by 0 bases; bases with no gene match: 5. The germline V gene encodes CDR1 MNHGY and CDR2 SAAAGT. The CDR3 loop is CASSYSGTGEAQETQYF. The CDR3 nucleotides read TGTGCCAGCAGTTACTCCGGGACAGGGGAGGCCCAAGAGACCCAGTACTTC.

The J gene is TRBJ2-2, the V gene TRBV5-1; 10 bases are shared with TRBD2. J was trimmed by 5 bases and V by 1 base; bases with no gene match: 2. In germline, CDR1 is SGHRS, CDR2 YFSETQ. The CDR3 has 15 amino acids. CDR3 nucleotides: TGCGCCAGCAGCTTGTCTAGCGGGGGAACCGGGGAGCTGTTTTTT. Residues: CASSLSSGGTGELFF. Looking up the rest from reference TRBV5-1 and TRBJ2-2 gives the full variable domain: KAGVTQTPRYLIKTRGQQVTLSCSPISGHRSVSWYQQTPGQGLQFLFEYFSETQRNKGNFPGRFSGRQFSNSRSEMNVSTLELGDSALYLCASSLSSGGTGELFFGEGSRLTVL.